Listed below are T cell receptor beta chains from one sample, sequenced in a study of OX40 agonist ivuxolimab in advanced cancers. Repertoires were generated with immunoSEQ multiplex PCR, while TCRdb's copy carries only in-frame clones and drops some. The table has some 70,000 clones, roughly 86% seen once. Material: CD4+ or CD8+ T cells sorted from blood, obtained in a trial of the OX40 agonist ivuxolimab. The receptors originated from an adult with an advanced solid tumor such as melanoma, head and neck, liver or kidney cancer. CDR3s include the opening cysteine and the closing phenylalanine or tryptophan. D genes are given only for firm matches. Expanded clones are given a class, and other clones once, few, many or no size at all.

CDR3 length	V gene	clone size	D gene	J gene	CDR3 DNA	CDR3 protein
13	TRBV18	.	.	TRBJ1-5	TGTGCCAGCTCGCCGACTCCATCCCAGCCCCAGCATTTT	CASSPTPSQPQHF
15	TRBV7-2	.	TRBD1	TRBJ1-4	TGTGCCAGCAGCTTAGGTCAGGGGGGTAATGAAAAACTGTTTTTT	CASSLGQGGNEKLFF
13	TRBV2	.	TRBD1	TRBJ1-1	TGTGCCGGGGGACAGTTTACGAACACTGAAGCTTTCTTT	CAGGQFTNTEAFF
14	TRBV27	.	TRBD1	TRBJ1-5	TGTGCCAGCAGTGGAGGGACAGGGGGTCAGCCCCAGCATTTT	CASSGGTGGQPQHF
15	TRBV21-1	.	.	TRBJ2-4	TGTGCCAGCAGCTCCCATTTGGCAGCCCCAAACATTCAGTACTTC	CASSSHLAAPNIQYF
14	TRBV29-1	.	.	TRBJ2-4	TGCAGCGTTGCGGGGAGCCTAGCCAAAAACATTCAGTACTTC	CSVAGSLAKNIQYF
13	TRBV6-5	.	TRBD1	TRBJ2-7	TGTGCCAGCAGTTTCACAGGGGGAAGCGAGCAGTACTTC	CASSFTGGSEQYF
15	TRBV7-2	once	.	TRBJ2-7	TGTGCCAGCAGCTTAGGTTATAGGGATTTCTACGAGCAGTACTTC	CASSLGYRDFYEQYF
16	TRBV7-9	.	.	TRBJ2-3	TGTGCCAGCAGCTTAGCCCCCAACGACCCCACAGATACGCAGTATTTT	CASSLAPNDPTDTQYF
15	TRBV15	once	TRBD1	TRBJ2-7	TGTGCCACCAGCAGGCCCGGGACAGGGGCCTACGAGCAGTACTTC	CATSRPGTGAYEQYF
14	TRBV19	.	.	TRBJ1-1	TGTGCCAGTAGTATAGCAAACTTGAACACTGAAGCTTTCTTT	CASSIANLNTEAFF
15	TRBV10-2	.	TRBD1	TRBJ1-2	TGCGCCAGCAGGGAGGGACAGGGAGGAAACTATGGCTACACCTTC	CASREGQGGNYGYTF
11	TRBV30	.	.	TRBJ2-1	TGTGCCTGGGGGGGGACGAATGAGCAGTTCTTC	CAWGGTNEQFF
13	TRBV9	.	.	TRBJ2-3	TGTGCCAGCAGCCCCCAGGGGATTGATACGCAGTATTTT	CASSPQGIDTQYF
12	TRBV7-2	.	.	TRBJ1-2	TGTGCCAGCAGCTTAGCACCCGGAGGCTACACCTTC	CASSLAPGGYTF
15	TRBV5-1	.	.	TRBJ1-1	TGCGCCAGCAGCTTGGAAGGGGTCCGGAACACTGAAGCTTTCTTT	CASSLEGVRNTEAFF
16	TRBV19	.	.	TRBJ2-3	TGTGCCAGTAGTGATCCACAGGGAAAGGGCACAGATACGCAGTATTTT	CASSDPQGKGTDTQYF
15	TRBV10-1	.	TRBD2	TRBJ2-1	TGCGCCAGCAGTGTATCGGCGGGAGGATACAATGAGCAGTTCTTC	CASSVSAGGYNEQFF
11	TRBV5-4	few	.	TRBJ1-1	TGTGCCAGCAGGAATGCTGGTGAAGCTTTCTTT	CASRNAGEAFF
16	TRBV11-2	.	TRBD2	TRBJ2-7	TGTGCCAGCAGCTTAGATATGACTAGCGGGGGTTACGAGCAGTACTTC	CASSLDMTSGGYEQYF
16	TRBV11-2	.	TRBD1	TRBJ2-1	TGTGCCAGCAGCTTCATAACAGGGGGCGTGGGCAATGAGCAGTTCTTC	CASSFITGGVGNEQFF
11	TRBV7-6	.	.	TRBJ2-3	TGTGCCAGCAGCCATTCCGATACGCAGTATTTT	CASSHSDTQYF
12	TRBV5-1	.	.	TRBJ1-2	TGCGCCAGCAGCCTCACTAACTATGGCTACACCTTC	CASSLTNYGYTF
14	TRBV15	.	.	TRBJ1-1	TGTGCCACCAGCAGGCAGGATGTGAACACTGAAGCTTTCTTT	CATSRQDVNTEAFF
11	TRBV19	.	TRBD2	TRBJ2-1	TGTGCCACCGTTAGCGGGGATGAGCAGTTCTTC	CATVSGDEQFF
18	TRBV5-8	.	TRBD2	TRBJ2-3	TGTGCCAGCAGCGGCCCTAGCGGGGGCGTACCTAGCACAGATACGCAGTATTTT	CASSGPSGGVPSTDTQYF
15	TRBV5-4	.	TRBD1	TRBJ2-1	TGTGCCAGCAGCTTGGACAGGGGGATTTACAATGAGCAGTTCTTC	CASSLDRGIYNEQFF
16	TRBV27	.	TRBD1	TRBJ2-1	TGTGCCAGCAGTTTAAGAGGACAGGGTAACTACAATGAGCAGTTCTTC	CASSLRGQGNYNEQFF
13	TRBV7-2	.	.	TRBJ2-3	TGTGCCAGCAGCGGTACTCCGGGAGATACGCAGTATTTT	CASSGTPGDTQYF
16	TRBV7-2	.	.	TRBJ1-3	TGTGCCAGCAGCGGGAGAGACGGATCCTCTGGAAACACCATATATTTT	CASSGRDGSSGNTIYF
16	TRBV28	.	.	TRBJ1-5	TGTGCCAGCAGTCTCCCCGTGGTGGGTAGCAATCAGCCCCAGCATTTT	CASSLPVVGSNQPQHF
14	TRBV28	.	TRBD1	TRBJ2-2	TGTGCCAGCAGGGGACAGGCGAACACCGGGGAGCTGTTTTTT	CASRGQANTGELFF
11	TRBV6-1	.	.	TRBJ1-5	TGTGCCAGCAGGGTGGGTCAGCCCCAGCATTTT	CASRVGQPQHF
16	TRBV19	.	TRBD1	TRBJ1-5	TGTGCCAGTAGTATCGGGACAGGCGGGCCCAATCAGCCCCAGCATTTT	CASSIGTGGPNQPQHF
13	TRBV5-1	.	.	TRBJ2-7	TGCGCCAGCAGCTTGGCAGGCCAATACGAGCAGTACTTC	CASSLAGQYEQYF
15	TRBV7-2	.	.	TRBJ2-3	TGTGCCAGCAGTATAAGGGGGGGCGGGTCAGATACGCAGTATTTT	CASSIRGGGSDTQYF
15	TRBV2	.	.	TRBJ2-5	TGTGCCAGCAGTGACCCCGGGAGAGGGCAAGAGACCCAGTACTTC	CASSDPGRGQETQYF
15	TRBV5-1	.	TRBD1	TRBJ2-1	TGCGCCAGCAGCCTAGGACAGGGGGAGTACAATGAGCAGTTCTTC	CASSLGQGEYNEQFF
14	TRBV2	.	TRBD2	TRBJ2-2	TGTGCCAGCAGAGGACTAGCATACACCGGGGAGCTGTTTTTT	CASRGLAYTGELFF
15	TRBV9	.	.	TRBJ2-1	TGTGCCAGCAGCCCTAGTGAGGGTCGGTACAATGAGCAGTTCTTC	CASSPSEGRYNEQFF
14	TRBV11-2	.	TRBD1	TRBJ2-3	TGTGCCAGCAGCTTGGGACAGAACCCAGATACGCAGTATTTT	CASSLGQNPDTQYF
15	TRBV4-1	few	.	TRBJ1-2	TGCGCCAGCAGCCCTGGAGCGGGGGGTAACTATGGCTACACCTTC	CASSPGAGGNYGYTF
16	TRBV27	once	TRBD1	TRBJ2-3	TGTGCCAGCAGTTTCATAGGGGGCTCTAGCACAGATACGCAGTATTTT	CASSFIGGSSTDTQYF
11	TRBV30	.	.	TRBJ2-1	TGTGCCTGGAGTCCATACAATGAGCAGTTCTTC	CAWSPYNEQFF
12	TRBV7-2	once	TRBD1	TRBJ2-1	TGTGCCAGCAGCTTGGGACAGGGGGCGCCCCTCTTC	CASSLGQGAPLF
13	TRBV5-1	.	.	TRBJ2-3	TGCGCCAGCAAGACGGGGCGCACAGATACGCAGTATTTT	CASKTGRTDTQYF
15	TRBV18	.	.	TRBJ2-3	TGTGCCAGCTCACCGAACGGGCCTCCCACAGATACGCAGTATTTT	CASSPNGPPTDTQYF
14	TRBV11-2	.	.	TRBJ1-2	TGTGCCAGCAGCTTCGACCAGGGAAACTATGGCTACACCTTC	CASSFDQGNYGYTF
13	TRBV9	.	.	TRBJ2-7	TGTGCCAGCAGCGTAGAATTAGGGAACGAGCAGTACTTC	CASSVELGNEQYF
12	TRBV6-1	few	TRBD1	TRBJ1-2	TGTGCCAGCACTCGGGACAGGAGCAGCTACACCTTC	CASTRDRSSYTF
16	TRBV7-9	once	.	TRBJ1-5	TGTGCCAGCAGCTTAGTTAATGCTCACCAATCTAAGCCCCAGCATTTT	CASSLVNAHQSKPQHF
16	TRBV5-1	.	TRBD2	TRBJ2-5	TGCGCCAGCAGCCCACGGGCGGGAGGGGGCCAAGAGACCCAGTACTTC	CASSPRAGGGQETQYF
14	TRBV27	.	.	TRBJ1-5	TGTGCCAGCAGTTTATCGACGGGGAATCAGCCCCAGCATTTT	CASSLSTGNQPQHF
13	TRBV27	.	.	TRBJ1-5	TGTGCCAGCAGTAAAAGGGGCAATCAGCCCCAGCATTTT	CASSKRGNQPQHF
14	TRBV18	.	.	TRBJ1-5	TGTGCCAGCTCACCACTTAAAAGCAATCAGCCCCAGCATTTT	CASSPLKSNQPQHF
14	TRBV11-1	once	.	TRBJ2-1	TGTGCCAGCAGCTTTGGTCGCTCCTACAATGAGCAGTTCTTC	CASSFGRSYNEQFF
13	TRBV6-5	few	TRBD1	TRBJ1-2	TGTGCCAGCAGCACAGGGGGACGCTATGGCTACACCTTC	CASSTGGRYGYTF
11	TRBV19	few	.	TRBJ1-1	TGTGCCAGTAGCACAGGGTACACGGCTTTCTTT	CASSTGYTAFF
14	TRBV7-2	.	TRBD2	TRBJ2-1	TGTGCCAGCAGCTTAGTAGCGGGAGTCCATGAGCAGTTCTTC	CASSLVAGVHEQFF
16	TRBV9	.	TRBD2	TRBJ2-3	TGTGCCAGCAGCTCCCTAAGCGGGGGGGCCGCAGATACGCAGTATTTT	CASSSLSGGAADTQYF